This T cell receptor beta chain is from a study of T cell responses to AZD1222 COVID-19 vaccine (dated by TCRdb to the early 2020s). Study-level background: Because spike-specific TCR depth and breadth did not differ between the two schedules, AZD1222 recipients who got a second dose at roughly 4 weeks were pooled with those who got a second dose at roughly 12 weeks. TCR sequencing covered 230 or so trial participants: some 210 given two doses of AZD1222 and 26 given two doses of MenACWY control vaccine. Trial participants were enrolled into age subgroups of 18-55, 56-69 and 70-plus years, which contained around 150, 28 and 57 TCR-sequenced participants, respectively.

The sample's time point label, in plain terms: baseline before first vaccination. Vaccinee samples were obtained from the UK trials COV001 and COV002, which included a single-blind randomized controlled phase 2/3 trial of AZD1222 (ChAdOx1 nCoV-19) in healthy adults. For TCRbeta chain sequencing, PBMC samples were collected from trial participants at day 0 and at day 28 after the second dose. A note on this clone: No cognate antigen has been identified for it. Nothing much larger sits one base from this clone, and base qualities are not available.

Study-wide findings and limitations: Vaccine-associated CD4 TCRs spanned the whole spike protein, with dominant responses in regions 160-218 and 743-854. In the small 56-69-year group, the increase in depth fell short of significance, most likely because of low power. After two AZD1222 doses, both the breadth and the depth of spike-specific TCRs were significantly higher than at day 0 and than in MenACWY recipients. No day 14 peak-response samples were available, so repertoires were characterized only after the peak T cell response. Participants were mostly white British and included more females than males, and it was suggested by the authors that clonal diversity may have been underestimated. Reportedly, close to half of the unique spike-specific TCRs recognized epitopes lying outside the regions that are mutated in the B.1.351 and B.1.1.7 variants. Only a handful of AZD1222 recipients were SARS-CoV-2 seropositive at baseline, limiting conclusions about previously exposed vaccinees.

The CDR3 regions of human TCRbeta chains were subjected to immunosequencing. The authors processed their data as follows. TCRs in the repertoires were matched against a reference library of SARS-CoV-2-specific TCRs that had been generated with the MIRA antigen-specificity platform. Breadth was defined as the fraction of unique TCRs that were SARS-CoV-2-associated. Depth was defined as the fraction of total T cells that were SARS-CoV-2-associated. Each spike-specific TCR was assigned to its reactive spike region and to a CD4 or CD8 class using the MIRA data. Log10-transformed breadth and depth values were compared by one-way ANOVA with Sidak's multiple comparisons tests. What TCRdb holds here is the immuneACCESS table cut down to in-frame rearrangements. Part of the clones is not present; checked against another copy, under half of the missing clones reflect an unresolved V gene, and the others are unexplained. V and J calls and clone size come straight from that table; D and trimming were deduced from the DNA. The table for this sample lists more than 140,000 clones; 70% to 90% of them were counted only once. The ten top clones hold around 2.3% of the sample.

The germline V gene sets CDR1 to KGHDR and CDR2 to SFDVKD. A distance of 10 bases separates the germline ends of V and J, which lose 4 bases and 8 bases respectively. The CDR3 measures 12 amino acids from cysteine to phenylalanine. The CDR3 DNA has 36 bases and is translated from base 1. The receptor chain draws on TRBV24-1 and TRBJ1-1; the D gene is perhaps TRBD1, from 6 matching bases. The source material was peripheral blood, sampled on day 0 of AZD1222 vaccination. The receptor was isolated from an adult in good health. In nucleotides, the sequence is TGTGCCACCAGTGACCCCGGGACAGAAGCTTTCTTT. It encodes CATSDPGTEAFF.